The present T cell receptor beta chain was sequenced within a study of cytomegalovirus exposure and HLA in healthy donors. In the study overall: Approximately 85 million unique TCRs from HLA-typed donors made up an early data release.

On this clone itself: The antigen is unknown.

Study-level points and caveats: Later analysis demonstrated an association between a missense DCLRE1C variant and TCR beta V- and J-gene trimming. The investigators catalogued 164 TCR beta chains as cytomegalovirus-associated.

Germline values: CDR1 SNHLY, CDR2 FYNNEI. The V gene end was trimmed by 2 bases and the J gene end by 5 bases; junction bases not matched to a gene: 3. The length of the CDR3 is 15 residues. Researchers ran the PCR with 60 Vbeta and 13 Jbeta primers. Libraries were prepared by immunoSEQ multiplex PCR; TCRdb keeps only in-frame clonotypes and omits some of them. In the table there are about 130,000 clones, 60% to 85% of which are singletons. This chain links TRBV2 with TRBJ2-5, with 12 bases matching TRBD2. The sequence was obtained from a female donor in good health and CMV-seronegative. Source material: PBMCs. This chain's CDR3 is CASSERLAGVETQYF. The CDR3 DNA sequence: TGTGCCAGCAGTGAACGACTAGCGGGAGTTGAGACCCAGTACTTC.